A single sample gave rise to the 10 T cell receptor beta chains below, sequenced in a study of blood T cell repertoires in COVID-19. Assay: immunoSEQ multiplex PCR; the TCRdb copy retains only in-frame clones and omits some. This sample carries about 430,000 clones, roughly 84% of them seen once, and the ten largest clones take about 1.4%. Material for sequencing was PBMCs or T cells enriched from blood (not recorded which). The source is a woman younger than 35 who had been exposed to COVID-19.

Here the CDR3 DNA reads TGCGCCAGCAGCCAAGCCGGGACTCGAGCAGGGAAGGACACTGAAGCTTTCTTT. It specifies CASSQAGTRAGKDTEAFF. The V call is TRBV4-1, the J call TRBJ1-1; D may be TRBD1 (5 bases). Per germline, CDR1 MGHRA and CDR2 YSYEKL. V shed 1 base and J shed 3 bases, with 21 bases lying between them. There are 18 residues in the CDR3.

This clone was counted a few times. The sample contains more than one DNA sequence encoding this CDR3. The CDR3 region has the DNA TGCGCCAGCAGCCAGCTACCGGGACAGGGCTCCTACGAGCAGTACTTC. Residues: CASSQLPGQGSYEQYF. This sequence joins TRBV4-1 and TRBJ2-7; TRBD1 aligns across 9 bases. Trimming removed 3 bases from V and 0 bases from J; junction bases left unmatched: 6. Per the germline V gene, CDR1 is MGHRA and CDR2 is YSYEKL. CDR3 size: 16 residues.

The rearrangement uses TRBV28 and TRBJ1-1; TRBD1 aligns across 10 bases. Losses at the gene ends were 6 bases for V and 2 bases for J; bases not matched to a gene: 3. The CDR3 runs to 14 residues. The germline V gene encodes CDR1 MDHEN and CDR2 SYDVKM. The CDR3 DNA sequence: TGTGCCAGCAGATGGGACAGGGGTAACACTGAAGCTTTCTTT. The encoded protein is CASRWDRGNTEAFF.

This clone was recorded once. J is TRBJ1-4 and V is TRBV7-6, with D unclear. The germline gives CDR1 SGHVS, CDR2 FNYEAQ. Trimming took 2 bases from V and 0 from J, leaving 7 bases between them. The CDR3 covers 15 residues. The CDR3 DNA sequence: TGTGCCAGCAGCTTATTGACTGCAACTAATGAAAAACTGTTTTTT. Translating gives CASSLLTATNEKLFF.

The chain is built from TRBV19 and TRBJ1-1; no definite D call. The V end lost 11 bases, the J end lost 1 base, and 17 bases lay between the germline ends. The CDR3 runs to 14 residues. Germline V gene sequence: CDR1 LNHDA, CDR2 SQIVND (reference sequence). The CDR3 DNA follows: TGTGCCCGAGGGTCCGGGCCTAAGAACACTGAAGCTTTCTTT. Protein product: CARGSGPKNTEAFF.

The rearrangement links TRBV6-1 to TRBJ2-3; TRBD2 agrees at 9 bases. This CDR3 comprises 18 residues. V gave up 1 base and J gave up 5 bases; unmatched junction bases: 13. Looked up from germline, CDR1 is MNHNS and CDR2 is SASEGT. CDR3 sequence (DNA): TGTGCCAGCAGTGAAGTATGGAGACTAGCGGCTCTATTAGATACGCAGTATTTT. Amino acids: CASSEVWRLAALLDTQYF.

The CDR3, as DNA: TGTGCCAGCAGGTCAGGACAGGGTTCAGGTCAGCCCCAGCATTTT. It translates to CASRSGQGSGQPQHF. The chain couples TRBV7-2 to TRBJ1-5, with 8 bases matching TRBD1. J gave up 6 bases and V 6 bases, and 10 bases lay outside the gene matches. This CDR3 region has 15 residues. Germline loops: CDR1 SGHTA, CDR2 FQGNSA.

The rearrangement joins TRBV3-1 (or the pseudogene TRBV3-2) to TRBJ2-7, with TRBD2 identical over 9 bases. Unmatched junction bases numbered 4, after V lost 4 bases and J lost 0 bases. CDR3 length: 15 residues. From germline, CDR1 is LGHDT and CDR2 YNNKEL (reference sequence). The CDR3 spells CASSPSGTVSYEQYF. The CDR3 region has the DNA TGTGCCAGCAGCCCTAGCGGGACGGTCTCCTACGAGCAGTACTTC.

V and J are TRBV28 and TRBJ1-1; maybe TRBD1 (6 bases). The CDR3 extends over 13 amino acids. V was pared by 5 bases and J by 4 bases, with 11 bases between. Germline V gene data show CDR1 as MDHEN and CDR2 as SYDVKM. CDR3 coding DNA: TGTGCCAGCAGTCCCGGACAGCCCACTGAAGCTTTCTTT. It yields the protein CASSPGQPTEAFF.

V and J are TRBV28 and TRBJ1-3, with D tentatively TRBD1 (6 bases). The V and J ends lost 3 bases and 2 bases respectively, with 8 bases between them. This CDR3 contains 14 residues. Germline V gene sequence: CDR1 MDHEN, CDR2 SYDVKM. The chain's CDR3 is CASSFTGPGNTIYF. The CDR3 nucleotides read TGTGCCAGCAGTTTCACAGGGCCTGGAAACACCATATATTTT.